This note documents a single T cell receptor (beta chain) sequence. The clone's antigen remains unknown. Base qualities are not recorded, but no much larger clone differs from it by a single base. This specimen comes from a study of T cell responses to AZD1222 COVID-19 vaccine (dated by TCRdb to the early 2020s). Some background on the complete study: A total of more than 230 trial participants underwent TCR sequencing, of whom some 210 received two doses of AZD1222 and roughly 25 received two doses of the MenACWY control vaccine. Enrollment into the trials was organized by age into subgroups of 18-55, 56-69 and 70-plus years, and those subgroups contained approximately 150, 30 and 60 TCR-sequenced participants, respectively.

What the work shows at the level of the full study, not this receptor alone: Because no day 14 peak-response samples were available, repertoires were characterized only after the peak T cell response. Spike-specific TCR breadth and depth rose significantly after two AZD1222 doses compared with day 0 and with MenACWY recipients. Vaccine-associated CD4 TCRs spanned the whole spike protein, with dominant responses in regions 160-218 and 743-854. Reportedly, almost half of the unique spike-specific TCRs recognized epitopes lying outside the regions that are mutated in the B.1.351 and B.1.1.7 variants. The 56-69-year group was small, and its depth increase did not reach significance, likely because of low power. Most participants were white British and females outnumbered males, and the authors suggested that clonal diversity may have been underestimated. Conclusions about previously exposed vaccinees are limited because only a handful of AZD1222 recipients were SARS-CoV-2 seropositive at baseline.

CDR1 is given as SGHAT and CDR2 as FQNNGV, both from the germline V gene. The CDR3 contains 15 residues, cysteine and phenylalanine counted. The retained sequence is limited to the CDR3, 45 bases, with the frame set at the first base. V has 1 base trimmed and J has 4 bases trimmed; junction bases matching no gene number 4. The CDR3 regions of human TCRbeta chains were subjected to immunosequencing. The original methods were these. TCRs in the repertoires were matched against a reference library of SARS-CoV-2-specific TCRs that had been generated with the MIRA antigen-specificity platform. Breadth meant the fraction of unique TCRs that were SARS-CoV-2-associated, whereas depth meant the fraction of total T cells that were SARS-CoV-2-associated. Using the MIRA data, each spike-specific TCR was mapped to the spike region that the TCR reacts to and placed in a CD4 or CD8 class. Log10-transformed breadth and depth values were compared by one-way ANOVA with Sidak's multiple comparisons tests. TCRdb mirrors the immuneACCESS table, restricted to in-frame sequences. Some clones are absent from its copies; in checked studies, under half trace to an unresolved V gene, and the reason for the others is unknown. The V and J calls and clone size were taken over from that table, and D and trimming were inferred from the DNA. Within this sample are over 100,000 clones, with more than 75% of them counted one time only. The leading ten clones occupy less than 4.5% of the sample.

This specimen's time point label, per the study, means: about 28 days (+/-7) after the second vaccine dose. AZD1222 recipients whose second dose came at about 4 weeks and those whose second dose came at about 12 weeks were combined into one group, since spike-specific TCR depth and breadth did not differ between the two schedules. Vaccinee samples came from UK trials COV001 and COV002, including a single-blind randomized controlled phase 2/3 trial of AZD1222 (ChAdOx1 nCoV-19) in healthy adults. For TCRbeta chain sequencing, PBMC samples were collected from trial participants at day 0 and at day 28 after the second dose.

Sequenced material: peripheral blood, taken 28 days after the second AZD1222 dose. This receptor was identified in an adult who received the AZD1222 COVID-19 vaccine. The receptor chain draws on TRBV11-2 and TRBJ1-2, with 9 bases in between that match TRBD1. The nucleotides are TGTGCCAGCAGCTTAGCCGGGACAGGGCTCTATGGCTACACCTTC. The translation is CASSLAGTGLYGYTF.